These 8 T cell receptor beta chains originate from one sample sequenced in a study of T cell repertoires in cytomegalovirus infection. TCRdb re-called the reads with MiXCR, one entry per CDR3 protein. The sample shows around 530,000 distinct CDR3 sequences, around a quarter of them seen only once. Sample: PBMCs. Receptors were obtained from a human donor in good health (CMV status not recorded). Some clones in this sample may be carry-over from other donors' samples.

The genes are TRBV24-1 and TRBJ2-1, with TRBD2 matching 14 bases. V lost 1 base, J lost 7 bases, and 5 bases stayed unmatched. Germline V CDR1 and CDR2: KGHDR, SFDVKD. This CDR3 has 17 amino acids. CDR3 residues: CATSDLGTSGRVNEQFF. CDR3 DNA: TGTGCCACCAGTGATTTAGGGACTAGCGGGAGAGTAAATGAGCAGTTCTTC.

For this clonotype: A read error is likely, as this CDR3 ends without the conserved phenylalanine or tryptophan. This CDR3 is CASSLNSKRGEQYL. In nucleotides, the CDR3 is TGTGCCAGCAGCCTAAACAGTAAGCGAGGGGAGCAGTACCTC. This chain connects TRBV12-3 or TRBV12-4 to TRBJ2-7; possible D gene TRBD2, 5 bases. V was cut by 6 bases and J by 7 bases, with 19 bases left in between. CDR3 length: 14 amino acids.

The chain recombines TRBV20-1 with TRBJ2-3; possibly TRBD2 for D (5 bases). This CDR3 is built from 14 residues. V was clipped by 3 bases and J by 2 bases, with 12 bases between them. Germline CDR1 DFQATT, CDR2 SNEGSKA (reference sequence). The CDR3 nucleotides read TGCAGTGCTAGCCCCAGGACTCTCACAGATACGCAGTATTTT. It translates to CSASPRTLTDTQYF.

This clonotype came up many times. The chain has TRBV7-2 and TRBJ2-5; 9 bases match TRBD2. Germline CDR1 reads SGHTA; CDR2 reads FQGNSA. V lost 1 base to trimming and J lost 3 bases; unmatched junction nucleotides: 15. The CDR3 spans 19 residues. CDR3 nucleotides: TGTGCCAGCAGCTTAGATAGTGGGACTAGCTTTTGGGCTAAAGAGACCCAGTACTTC. Protein sequence: CASSLDSGTSFWAKETQYF.

This clonotype was picked up a small number of times. The chain combines TRBV28 with TRBJ1-1; D might be TRBD1 (5 bases). This CDR3 has 16 residues. V lost 7 bases and J 0 bases, leaving 18 bases between the germline ends. Per germline, CDR1 MDHEN and CDR2 SYDVKM. The chain's CDR3 is CASIPLGEPLNTEAFF. As DNA, the CDR3 is TGTGCCAGCATTCCTCTAGGGGAGCCGCTGAACACTGAAGCTTTCTTT. The whole variable domain, filled in from reference TRBV28 and TRBJ1-1, reads DVKVTQSSRYLVKRTGEKVFLECVQDMDHENMFWYRQDPGLGLRLIYFSYDVKMKEKGDIPEGYSVSREKKERFSLILESASTNQTSMYLCASIPLGEPLNTEAFFGQGTRLTVV.

This clonotype was detected ten times or more. The chain carries TRBV7-2 and TRBJ1-2; weak D call: TRBD1 (5 bases). The CDR3 spans 12 residues. V was trimmed by 6 bases and J by 6 bases, leaving 11 bases between them. CDR1 is SGHTA, CDR2 FQGNSA, per germline. This CDR3 is CASRQTVNGYTF. CDR3 sequence (DNA): TGTGCCAGCAGACAGACAGTAAATGGCTACACCTTC. The entire variable domain, with the rest obtained from reference TRBV7-2 and TRBJ1-2, is as follows: GAGVSQSPSNKVTEKGKDVELRCDPISGHTALYWYRQSLGQGLEFLIYFQGNSAPDKSGLPSDRFSAERTGGSVSTLTIQRTQQEDSAVYLCASRQTVNGYTFGSGTRLTVV.

There are many counts of this clonotype. The CDR3 coding sequence is TGTGCCAGCAGCACACGGGTCGGGTCTGGGGCCAACGTCCTGACTTTC. It specifies CASSTRVGSGANVLTF. The chain combines TRBV7-2 with TRBJ2-6; D not resolved. The V and J ends lost 5 bases and 1 base respectively, with 12 bases between them. Germline V lookup: CDR1 SGHTA, CDR2 FQGNSA. CDR3 size: 16 residues.

The table lists this clonotype with many counts. The chain has TRBV28 and TRBJ2-3; TRBD2 matches 9 bases. This CDR3 has 11 amino acids. Per the germline V gene, CDR1 is MDHEN and CDR2 is SYDVKM. With V trimmed by 7 bases and J by 12 bases, 5 bases remained unmatched. The CDR3: CASTVAGAQYF. As DNA, the CDR3 is TGTGCCAGCACGGTAGCGGGGGCCCAGTATTTT.